The 29 T cell receptor beta chains reported below all come from one sample, sequenced in a study of T cell responses to AZD1222 COVID-19 vaccine. The method was immunoSEQ multiplex PCR; TCRdb's version includes in-frame clones alone and lacks a portion of them. The sample holds about 140,000 clones, about 94% seen once. The material was peripheral blood, obtained on day 0 of AZD1222 vaccination. These receptor sequences come from an adult in good health.

V usage is TRBV27 and J usage is TRBJ2-3; 8 bases are a match to TRBD1. Germline trimming cut 6 bases from V and 6 bases from J; bases unmatched to any gene: 11. This CDR3 is built from 15 residues. The germline V gene has CDR1 MNHEY and CDR2 SMNVEV (reference sequence). The CDR3 loop reads CASRPKGQVSDTQYF. The CDR3, as DNA: TGTGCCAGCAGACCCAAGGGACAGGTCAGCGATACGCAGTATTTT.

V usage is TRBV27 and J usage is TRBJ2-7; 16 bases line up with TRBD2. After removal of 7 bases from V and 6 bases from J, the junction contained 6 bases not matched to a gene. Looked up from germline, CDR1 is MNHEY and CDR2 is SMNVEV (reference sequence). The CDR3 loop spans 15 amino acids. In DNA, the CDR3 is TGTGCCAGCATTCGCGGGACTAGCGGGAGGGGCGAGCAGTACTTC. Amino acids: CASIRGTSGRGEQYF.

The genes are TRBV2 and TRBJ2-2; 14 bases are a match to TRBD2. Trimming cost V 6 bases and J 6 bases; bases outside gene matches: 3. CDR3 length: 15 residues. Germline CDR1 is SNHLY and CDR2 is FYNNEI. CDR3 sequence: CASSGLAGGAGELFF. The CDR3 bases are TGTGCCAGCAGCGGACTAGCGGGAGGAGCCGGGGAGCTGTTTTTT.

The rearrangement uses TRBV30 and TRBJ1-4; 7 nucleotides line up with TRBD1. Trimming at V came to 3 bases and at J to 8 bases, leaving 9 bases not matched to a gene. Germline loops: CDR1 GTSNPN, CDR2 SVGIG (reference sequence). The CDR3 loop spans 14 amino acids. The CDR3 region has the DNA TGTGCCTGGAGGTCCGGGACAGCATACGAAAAACTGTTTTTT. Protein product: CAWRSGTAYEKLFF.

This CDR3 is CASSYRETDTQYF. CDR3 in DNA: TGTGCCAGCAGTTACAGGGAAACAGATACGCAGTATTTT. The V and J genes are TRBV6-5 and TRBJ2-3; D gene ambiguous. From germline, CDR1 is MNHEY and CDR2 SVGAGI. CDR3 length equals 13 residues. The ends were cut back, 2 bases at V and 3 bases at J, with 6 bases in the middle.

The chain employs TRBV2 and TRBJ1-4; weak D call: TRBD1 (5 bases). The ends were cut back, 2 bases at V and 7 bases at J, with 11 bases in the middle. CDR1 and CDR2 (germline): SNHLY, FYNNEI. This CDR3 is built from 14 residues. CDR3 in DNA: TGTGCCAGCAGTGAACAGGGCGGAACTGAAAAACTGTTTTTT. Its translation: CASSEQGGTEKLFF.

The J gene is TRBJ2-7, the V gene TRBV5-6, with 7 bases aligning to TRBD2. Germline V lookup: CDR1 SGHDT, CDR2 YYEEEE. CDR3 length: 14 residues. Germline trimming cut 7 bases from V and 5 bases from J; bases unmatched to any gene: 12. The CDR3 nucleotides are TGTGCCAGCTATATGCTTCGCGGGAGTCACGAGCAGTACTTC. This sequence encodes CASYMLRGSHEQYF.

The V and J genes are TRBV3-1 (or the pseudogene TRBV3-2) and TRBJ2-3; 11 bases agree with TRBD2. Germline values: CDR1 LGHDT, CDR2 YNNKEL (reference sequence). The CDR3 is 17 residues long. V lost 4 bases to trimming and J lost 4 bases; unmatched junction nucleotides: 10. CDR3 in amino acids: CASSPTNSGRAADTQYF. CDR3 in DNA: TGTGCCAGCAGCCCGACCAATAGCGGGAGGGCCGCAGATACGCAGTATTTT.

The chain is built from TRBV10-3 and TRBJ2-1; 7 bases agree with TRBD2. Germline assignment: CDR1 ENHRY and CDR2 SYGVKD. With 2 bases clipped from V and 1 base from J, the junction kept 5 bases outside the gene matches. CDR3 length: 16 amino acids. The CDR3 nucleotides are TGTGCCATCAGTGAGGCCCATAGCGGGTCCTACAATGAGCAGTTCTTC. Translating it yields CAISEAHSGSYNEQFF.

This chain connects TRBV3-1 (or the pseudogene TRBV3-2) to TRBJ1-3; TRBD1 agrees at 11 bases. Per the germline V gene, CDR1 is LGHDT and CDR2 is YNNKEL (reference sequence). J gave up 2 bases and V 4 bases, and 7 bases lay outside the gene matches. The CDR3 is made up of 17 amino acids. CDR3 DNA sequence: TGTGCCAGCAGCCGACTACCGGGACAGGGGGCTGGAAACACCATATATTTT. Its protein is CASSRLPGQGAGNTIYF.

V is TRBV28 and J is TRBJ1-4; 8 bases fit TRBD1. The germline CDR1 and CDR2 sequences are MDHEN and SYDVKM. V lost 4 bases and J lost 7; bases outside the gene matches: 8. This CDR3 has 15 amino acids. The CDR3 region is CASSSDRGLGEKLFF. The CDR3 region has the DNA TGTGCCAGCAGTTCCGACAGGGGTTTGGGTGAAAAACTGTTTTTT.

This sequence joins TRBV28 and TRBJ1-4; TRBD1 matches at 7 bases. This CDR3 spans 15 amino acids. Germline V lookup: CDR1 MDHEN, CDR2 SYDVKM. V dropped 1 base and J dropped 4; count of bases not matched to a gene: 3. Written as DNA, the CDR3 is TGTGCCAGCAGTTTATCGACAGGGTTTAATGAAAAACTGTTTTTT. As protein: CASSLSTGFNEKLFF.

This clone has just a few counts. The chain recombines TRBV5-1 with TRBJ1-2; 7 nucleotides match TRBD1. Germline loops: CDR1 SGHRS, CDR2 YFSETQ. J was trimmed by 1 base and V by 0 bases; bases with no gene match: 3. The CDR3 runs to 15 residues. The CDR3 DNA reads TGCGCCAGCAGCTTGGGGCAGGGGGGTAACTATGGCTACACCTTC. Translated, it gives CASSLGQGGNYGYTF. Combining the CDR3 with reference TRBV5-1 and TRBJ1-2 gives the whole variable domain KAGVTQTPRYLIKTRGQQVTLSCSPISGHRSVSWYQQTPGQGLQFLFEYFSETQRNKGNFPGRFSGRQFSNSRSEMNVSTLELGDSALYLCASSLGQGGNYGYTFGSGTRLTVV.

This chain joins TRBV5-6 and TRBJ2-1, with 7 bases that match TRBD1. There are 16 residues in the CDR3. Per the germline V gene, CDR1 is SGHDT and CDR2 is YYEEEE. Losses at the gene ends were 4 bases for V and 4 bases for J; bases not matched to a gene: 11. As DNA, the CDR3 is TGTGCCAGCAGCCGACGGGGACAGAACCATTACAATGAGCAGTTCTTC. Its translation is CASSRRGQNHYNEQFF.

This chain joins TRBV3-1 (or the pseudogene TRBV3-2) and TRBJ2-7; unclear D gene. The germline gives CDR1 LGHDT, CDR2 YNNKEL (reference sequence). Trimming took 0 bases from V and 2 from J, leaving 5 bases between them. The CDR3 is 13 residues long. DNA for the CDR3: TGTGCCAGCAGCCAAGATGGAACCTACGAGCAGTACTTC. Residues: CASSQDGTYEQYF.

The chain employs TRBV7-2 and TRBJ2-7; D not resolved. The germline V gene encodes CDR1 SGHTA and CDR2 FQGNSA. The CDR3 loop spans 16 amino acids. The V gene lost 1 base and the J gene lost 2 bases, with 15 bases spanning the gap. The CDR3 is CASSLDPRSSPYEQYF. The CDR3 DNA is TGTGCCAGCAGCTTAGATCCCCGCTCCTCTCCCTACGAGCAGTACTTC.

The gene calls are TRBV18 and TRBJ1-2, with a tentative D call TRBD1 (5 bases). Trimming cost V 0 bases and J 8 bases, with 7 bases left between them. The CDR3 sequence is 12 residues long. The V gene's germline CDR1 is KGHSH and CDR2 LQKENI. The CDR3 region is CASSPPGQGYTF. The CDR3 region has the DNA TGTGCCAGCTCACCACCGGGGCAGGGCTACACCTTC.

The rearrangement uses TRBV28 and TRBJ1-5; TRBD1 matches 7 bases. CDR1 and CDR2 from the germline V gene are MDHEN and SYDVKM. This CDR3 is built from 14 residues. The J segment lost 7 bases and the V segment lost 4 bases, leaving 7 bases of the junction unmatched. CDR3 protein: CASSSGGGLQPQHF. The CDR3 region has the DNA TGTGCCAGCAGTTCAGGGGGGGGATTGCAGCCCCAGCATTTT. Using reference TRBV28 and TRBJ1-5 for the parts outside the CDR3, the full variable domain is DVKVTQSSRYLVKRTGEKVFLECVQDMDHENMFWYRQDPGLGLRLIYFSYDVKMKEKGDIPEGYSVSREKKERFSLILESASTNQTSMYLCASSSGGGLQPQHFGDGTRLSIL.

This chain links TRBV5-4 with TRBJ2-1; 10 bases fit TRBD2. CDR1 is SGHNT, CDR2 YYREEE, per germline (reference sequence). CDR3 length: 15 amino acids. V gave up 0 bases and J gave up 7 bases; unmatched junction bases: 4. CDR3 residues: CASSLVQREGNEQFF. DNA of the CDR3: TGTGCCAGCAGCTTGGTCCAGCGGGAGGGGAATGAGCAGTTCTTC.

The J gene is TRBJ2-1, the V gene TRBV6-2 or TRBV6-3, with a tentative D call TRBD1 (6 bases). V lost 2 bases and J lost 7, with 21 bases in between. Germline lookup yields CDR1 MNHEY and CDR2 SVGEGT. CDR3 length equals 17 residues. CDR3 coding DNA: TGTGCCAGCAGTTACCTGGGCAGGGGACCACTTATGAATGAGCAGTTCTTC. Amino acids: CASSYLGRGPLMNEQFF.

The J gene is TRBJ1-2, the V gene TRBV28, with a weak D call TRBD1 (6 bases). The CDR3 covers 13 residues. The V gene lost 3 bases and the J gene lost 4 bases, with 9 bases spanning the gap. Germline assignment: CDR1 MDHEN and CDR2 SYDVKM. CDR3 coding DNA: TGTGCCAGCAGTTTGTTGACAGGCTATGGCTACACCTTC. Its protein product is CASSLLTGYGYTF.

The chain uses TRBV5-1 and TRBJ2-1; TRBD2 matches 8 bases. The CDR3 totals 16 residues. Trimming at V came to 0 bases and at J to 2 bases, leaving 4 bases not matched to a gene. Germline CDR1 is SGHRS and CDR2 is YFSETQ. CDR3 residues: CASSLVPGGTYNEQFF. DNA of the CDR3: TGCGCCAGCAGCTTGGTCCCGGGAGGGACCTACAATGAGCAGTTCTTC. Based on the CDR3 plus reference TRBV5-1 and TRBJ2-1, the full variable domain is KAGVTQTPRYLIKTRGQQVTLSCSPISGHRSVSWYQQTPGQGLQFLFEYFSETQRNKGNFPGRFSGRQFSNSRSEMNVSTLELGDSALYLCASSLVPGGTYNEQFFGPGTRLTVL.

The chain recombines TRBV6-5 with TRBJ1-1; no reliable D call. This CDR3 comprises 14 residues. Per germline, CDR1 MNHEY and CDR2 SVGAGI. V lost 4 bases and J lost 1, with 10 bases in between. The CDR3 loop reads CASSSWTENTEAFF. CDR3 DNA sequence: TGTGCCAGCAGTTCTTGGACGGAGAACACTGAAGCTTTCTTT.

This chain connects TRBV7-6 to TRBJ1-2; D might be TRBD1 (6 bases). CDR3 size: 14 residues. The V and J ends lost 2 bases and 6 bases respectively, with 13 bases between them. The germline gives CDR1 SGHVS, CDR2 FNYEAQ. The CDR3 here is CASSLTAGVDGYTF. CDR3 bases: TGTGCCAGCAGCTTAACGGCAGGGGTCGATGGCTACACCTTC.

The chain recombines TRBV7-2 with TRBJ2-7, with D tentatively TRBD1 (6 bases). V lost 4 bases, J lost 0 bases, and 10 bases lay in between. Germline CDR1 reads SGHTA; CDR2 reads FQGNSA. The CDR3 is 14 amino acids. Written as DNA, the CDR3 is TGTGCCAGCAGCTCCACCAGGGGCTCCTACGAGCAGTACTTC. Its translation: CASSSTRGSYEQYF.

The rearrangement links TRBV19 to TRBJ1-1; D is ambiguous. The CDR3 sequence is 14 residues long. Germline CDR1 and CDR2: LNHDA and SQIVND (reference sequence). V was trimmed by 5 bases and J by 4 bases, leaving 14 bases between them. The CDR3 sequence: CASSPRRSSTEAFF. In DNA form, the CDR3 reads TGTGCCAGTAGTCCCAGACGATCGTCCACTGAAGCTTTCTTT. The whole variable domain, filled in from reference TRBV19 and TRBJ1-1, reads DGGITQSPKYLFRKEGQNVTLSCEQNLNHDAMYWYRQDPGQGLRLIYYSQIVNDFQKGDIAEGYSVSREKKESFPLTVTSAQKNPTAFYLCASSPRRSSTEAFFGQGTRLTVV.

On this clone: The same CDR3 is also encoded by other DNA sequences in this sample. The gene calls are TRBV9 and TRBJ2-1; D gene uncertain. Deletions cut 0 bases from V and 0 bases from J, with 7 bases between. Looked up from germline, CDR1 is SGDLS and CDR2 is YYNGEE. CDR3 length: 15 residues. CDR3 DNA: TGTGCCAGCAGCGTAGGTGGTGGCTCCTACAATGAGCAGTTCTTC. Translated: CASSVGGGSYNEQFF.

This chain joins TRBV15 and TRBJ2-5; TRBD2 agrees at 9 bases. J gave up 7 bases and V 0 bases, and 9 bases lay outside the gene matches. Per the germline V gene, CDR1 is LNHNV and CDR2 is YYDKDF (reference sequence). The CDR3 has 16 residues. CDR3 nucleotides: TGTGCCACCAGCAGAGATCTCCGGGGGCGGGAGGGGACCCAGTACTTC. Translated, it gives CATSRDLRGREGTQYF.

This clone is a singleton in its sample. The chain has TRBV27 and TRBJ1-2; the match to TRBD1 covers 7 bases. Germline CDR1 is MNHEY and CDR2 is SMNVEV (reference sequence). The V gene end was trimmed by 5 bases and the J gene end by 6 bases; junction bases not matched to a gene: 15. The CDR3 covers 16 residues. The CDR3 nucleotides read TGTGCCAGCAGTCTAACAGGGGTGGGGATCTTAGATGGCTACACCTTC. The encoded protein is CASSLTGVGILDGYTF.